This entry concerns a single T cell receptor (beta chain). CDR1 and CDR2 from the germline V gene are LGHNA and YSLEER. The CDR3 is 13 amino acids. With V trimmed by 4 bases and J by 5 bases, 3 bases remained unmatched. These data originate in a study of blood T cell repertoires in COVID-19. Study-wide background: COVID-19 samples from acute and convalescent phases originated in the United States, Italy and Spain. PBMCs, B-cell-depleted T cells, or T cells were the source of the cDNA or gDNA that made up the material.

Original processing methods: Amplifying reference gene primers gave estimates of nucleated cell counts. Using immunoSEQ multiplex PCR, the repertoire was profiled, and TCRdb retains in-frame clones only, with some absent. That table supplies the V and J calls and clone size; D and trimming were determined from the DNA. The data show fewer than 200,000 clones, approximately 90% seen once. Seattle enrolled patients during active infection and tracked them longitudinally. Sequences were obtained from peripheral blood. This TCR was sampled from a woman aged 70-85 years with COVID-19, enrolled during active disease. This chain links TRBV4-3 with TRBJ2-3; the match to TRBD1 covers 7 bases. The CDR3 DNA reads as TGCGCCAGCAGCCCTGGGGACAGAGATACGCAGTATTTT. Translating it yields CASSPGDRDTQYF.